The T cell receptor (beta chain) under discussion was sequenced for a study of shared clonotypes between healthy human individuals. Per the original data handling: From ImmunoSEQ came sequences covering only the junction and carrying no quality scores, so filtering differed. Clones were read by immunoSEQ multiplex PCR, and TCRdb kept only the in-frame ones, dropping some. V, J and clone size were drawn from that table, and D and trimming were deduced from the DNA. The sample has about 1.5 million clones; around 98% are singletons. Both subsets, CD45RA+ naive and CD45RA-negative memory, were split from the CD4+ cells. Concerning this clone: As yet, its antigen is unknown.

Overall study results and limits: Naive CD4 clonotype sharing across several donors was approximately 5%. Compared with clonotypes that all four donors shared, non-shared clonotypes had lower generation probabilities.

This TCR came from a man aged 25-45 years in good health. Material for sequencing was naive CD4+ T cells sorted from blood. The sample's subset: CD45RA+ positively selected.

The chain's CDR3 is CASSERLAGGHPNGEQYF. In DNA form, the CDR3 reads TGTGCCAGCAGTGAGCGACTAGCGGGAGGGCACCCAAACGGGGAGCAGTACTTC. The gene calls are TRBV2 and TRBJ2-7; 14 nucleotides agree with TRBD2. The CDR3 is 18 amino acids. J was trimmed by 7 bases and V by 3 bases; bases with no gene match: 14. In germline, CDR1 is SNHLY, CDR2 FYNNEI.